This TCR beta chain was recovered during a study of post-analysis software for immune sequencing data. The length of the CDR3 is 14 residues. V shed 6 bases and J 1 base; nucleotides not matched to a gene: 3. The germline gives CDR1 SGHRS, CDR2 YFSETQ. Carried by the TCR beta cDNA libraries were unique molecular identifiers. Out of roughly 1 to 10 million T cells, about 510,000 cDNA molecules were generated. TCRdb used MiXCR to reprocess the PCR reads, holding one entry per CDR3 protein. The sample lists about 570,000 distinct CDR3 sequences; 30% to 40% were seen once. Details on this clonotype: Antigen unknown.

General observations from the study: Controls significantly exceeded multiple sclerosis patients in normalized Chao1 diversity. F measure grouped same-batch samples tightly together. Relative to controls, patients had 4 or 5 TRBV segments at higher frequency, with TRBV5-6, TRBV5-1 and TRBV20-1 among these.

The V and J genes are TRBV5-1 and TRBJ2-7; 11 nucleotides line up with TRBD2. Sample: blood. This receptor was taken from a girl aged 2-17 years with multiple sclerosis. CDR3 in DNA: TGCGCCAGCAAGACTAGCGGGGAATCCTACGAGCAGTACTTC. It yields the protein CASKTSGESYEQYF.